These 22 T cell receptor beta chains originate from one sample sequenced in a study of cytomegalovirus exposure and HLA in healthy donors (dated by TCRdb to the late 2010s). The library was generated by the immunoSEQ multiplex PCR assay. A mixture of 60 forward primers for TCR Vbeta segments and 13 reverse primers for TCR Jbeta segments was used in the multiplex PCR. The source is immuneACCESS, and TCRdb retained only in-frame sequences with V and J called. Part of the clones is not carried over; for the studies checked, unresolved V genes explain less than half of this, and the remainder is unexplained. The sample table shows tens of thousands of clones, and about 79% are seen once. Of the sample, 3% to 4% falls within the top ten clones. The specimen was PBMCs. The receptors derive from a man in his fifties in good health and CMV-seronegative.

The gene calls are TRBV6-6 and TRBJ1-3, with 8 bases identical to TRBD1. After removal of 5 bases from V and 0 bases from J, the junction contained 3 bases not matched to a gene. Germline V lookup: CDR1 MNHNY, CDR2 SVGAGI (reference sequence). The CDR3 contains 15 residues. The CDR3 is CASSQGQVSGNTIYF. CDR3 nucleotide sequence: TGTGCCAGCAGTCAGGGACAGGTCTCTGGAAACACCATATATTTT.

The gene calls are TRBV10-3 and TRBJ2-3; TRBD2 aligns across 14 bases. The germline V gene encodes CDR1 ENHRY and CDR2 SYGVKD. CDR3 length: 15 amino acids. After removal of 6 bases from V and 6 bases from J, the junction contained 5 bases not matched to a gene. CDR3 bases: TGTGCCATCAGCTTGGGACTAGCGGGAGCCGATACGCAGTATTTT. It yields the protein CAISLGLAGADTQYF.

The J gene is TRBJ2-7, the V gene TRBV28; D is unclear. Trimming took 2 bases from V and 5 from J, leaving 10 bases between them. This CDR3 has 13 residues. The germline gives CDR1 MDHEN, CDR2 SYDVKM. The CDR3 DNA reads as TGTGCCAGCAGTTTACGTCCAATAGACGAGCAGTACTTC. It yields the protein CASSLRPIDEQYF.

CDR3 sequence: CASSLEREAQYF. CDR3 coding DNA: TGCGCCAGCAGCTTGGAACGGGAGGCCCAGTACTTC. V gene TRBV5-1 combines with J gene TRBJ2-5; 7 positions agree with TRBD2. The CDR3 loop spans 12 amino acids. Per germline, CDR1 SGHRS and CDR2 YFSETQ. The trim removed 0 bases at V and 9 bases at J, leaving 2 bases unmatched.

About this clone: One end of the junction varies from germline; a read error may be responsible. This chain uses TRBV7-9 with TRBJ2-7; tentatively, D is TRBD1 (6 bases). This CDR3 region has 12 residues. CDR1 and CDR2 from the germline V gene are SEHNR and FQNEAQ (reference sequence). CDR3 residues: CSSSLGTFEQYF. The CDR3 bases are TGTTCCAGCAGCTTGGGGACATTCGAGCAGTACTTC.

The CDR3 is CAWSWSGSYQETQYF. The CDR3 coding sequence is TGTGCCTGGAGTTGGAGCGGGAGCTATCAAGAGACCCAGTACTTC. The rearrangement uses TRBV30 and TRBJ2-5, with 8 bases matching TRBD2. Germline CDR1 is GTSNPN and CDR2 is SVGIG (reference sequence). This CDR3 is built from 15 residues. V was pared by 2 bases and J by 2 bases, with 7 bases of the junction left unmatched.

The rearrangement joins TRBV9 to TRBJ2-1; TRBD2 agrees at 8 bases. With 5 bases clipped from V and 0 bases from J, the junction kept 4 bases outside the gene matches. The CDR3 extends over 15 amino acids. CDR1 and CDR2 (germline): SGDLS, YYNGEE. CDR3 nucleotides: TGTGCCAGCAGTCGGGAGGGGAGCTCCTACAATGAGCAGTTCTTC. This encodes CASSREGSSYNEQFF.

The chain is built from TRBV28 and TRBJ1-1, with D possibly TRBD1 on 5 matching bases. Germline V gives CDR1 MDHEN, CDR2 SYDVKM. The length of the CDR3 is 15 residues. Trimming took 7 bases from V and 7 from J, leaving 22 bases between them. The CDR3: CASTGGDSLQNEAFF. DNA of the CDR3: TGTGCCAGCACCGGGGGGGATAGCCTTCAGAATGAAGCTTTCTTT.

The CDR3 region has the DNA TGTGCCAGCAGTTACTCTATACAGGGAGATCAGCCCCAGCATTTT. It yields the protein CASSYSIQGDQPQHF. The gene calls are TRBV6-5 and TRBJ1-5; tentatively, D is TRBD1 (6 bases). The CDR3 extends over 15 amino acids. Germline assignment: CDR1 MNHEY and CDR2 SVGAGI. Trimming took off 0 bases at V and 5 bases at J, with 11 bases between the two ends.

V is TRBV27 and J is TRBJ2-5; TRBD2 agrees at 14 bases. Matching the DNA end better, TRBJ2-7 makes the J call doubtful. The V gene's germline CDR1 is MNHEY and CDR2 SMNVEV (reference sequence). The CDR3 consists of 17 residues. The CDR3 region has the DNA TGTGCCAGCAGTTTACTAGGGACTAGCGGGAGCCCCTACGAGCAGTACTTC. It encodes CASSLLGTSGSPYEQYF.

The J gene is TRBJ1-5, the V gene TRBV18; D is unresolved. This CDR3 region has 14 residues. CDR1 is KGHSH and CDR2 is LQKENI in the germline V gene. V shed 3 bases and J shed 4 bases, with 10 bases lying between them. In DNA form, the CDR3 reads TGTGCCAGCTCACCGGCAGTCGGGAATCAGCCCCAGCATTTT. This sequence encodes CASSPAVGNQPQHF. The full variable domain, its missing parts supplied by reference TRBV18 and TRBJ1-5, is NAGVMQNPRHLVRRRGQEARLRCSPMKGHSHVYWYRQLPEEGLKFMVYLQKENIIDESGMPKERFSAEFPKEGPSILRIQQVVRGDSAAYFCASSPAVGNQPQHFGDGTRLSIL.

The chain recombines TRBV5-1 with TRBJ2-2, with unresolved D. This CDR3 spans 15 amino acids. CDR1 is SGHRS and CDR2 is YFSETQ in the germline V gene. Trimming removed 3 bases from V and 2 bases from J, with 11 bases in between. This chain's CDR3 is CASSWSVPNTGELFF. CDR3 coding DNA: TGCGCCAGCAGCTGGTCGGTACCCAACACCGGGGAGCTGTTTTTT.

The J gene is TRBJ2-3, the V gene TRBV2; 14 bases are shared with TRBD2. The CDR3 loop spans 17 amino acids. Germline-derived CDR1 and CDR2 are SNHLY and FYNNEI. V was pared by 4 bases and J by 3 bases, with 6 bases of the junction left unmatched. Written as DNA, the CDR3 is TGTGCCAGCAGTGTAGGACTAGCGGGAGGCGGGACAGATACGCAGTATTTT. Its translation: CASSVGLAGGGTDTQYF.

In this sample, this clone turned up a few times. The V and J genes are TRBV18 and TRBJ2-3, with D tentatively TRBD2 (6 bases). Germline CDR1 reads KGHSH; CDR2 reads LQKENI. V lost 3 bases to trimming and J lost 2 bases, with 12 bases between them. This CDR3 has 15 residues. CDR3 coding DNA: TGTGCCAGCTCACCGCAAGGGACTGCCACAGATACGCAGTATTTT. Translating it yields CASSPQGTATDTQYF. Full variable domain (missing parts from reference TRBV18 and TRBJ2-3): NAGVMQNPRHLVRRRGQEARLRCSPMKGHSHVYWYRQLPEEGLKFMVYLQKENIIDESGMPKERFSAEFPKEGPSILRIQQVVRGDSAAYFCASSPQGTATDTQYFGPGTRLTVL.

The CDR3 region is CASSWPGANYGYTF. Written as DNA, the CDR3 is TGTGCCAGCAGTTGGCCAGGGGCCAACTATGGCTACACCTTC. This chain uses TRBV6-6 with TRBJ1-2; TRBD1 is a possible D gene (6 bases). CDR1 is MNHNY and CDR2 is SVGAGI in the germline V gene (reference sequence). V shed 4 bases and J shed 2 bases, with 11 bases lying between them. This CDR3 comprises 14 residues.

This clone was recorded once. The genes are TRBV6-5 and TRBJ2-7; 7 bases agree with TRBD1. The V segment lost 6 bases and the J segment 6 bases; nucleotides outside the gene matches: 14. CDR1 is MNHEY, CDR2 SVGAGI, per germline. The CDR3 is made up of 15 amino acids. CDR3 DNA sequence: TGTGCCAGCAGCCACAGGGGAACCCGCTTGCCCGAGCAGTACTTC. It encodes CASSHRGTRLPEQYF.

CDR3 amino acids: CASSPRDSPKNIQYF. The CDR3 nucleotides are TGTGCCAGCAGCCCGAGGGACAGCCCCAAAAACATTCAGTACTTC. The chain joins TRBV5-4 to TRBJ2-4, with 7 bases matching TRBD1. Germline trimming cut 4 bases from V and 2 bases from J; bases unmatched to any gene: 6. Germline CDR1 reads SGHNT; CDR2 reads YYREEE (reference sequence). CDR3 length equals 15 residues.

The chain carries TRBV10-3 and TRBJ1-2, with D possibly being TRBD1 (5 bases). Deletions cut 0 bases from V and 0 bases from J, with 11 bases between. Per germline, CDR1 ENHRY and CDR2 SYGVKD. This CDR3 has 16 residues. CDR3 in amino acids: CAISESGEEPNYGYTF. In nucleotides, the CDR3 is TGTGCCATCAGTGAGTCAGGGGAGGAGCCTAACTATGGCTACACCTTC.

The chain uses TRBV18 and TRBJ1-2; D is perhaps TRBD1 (5 bases). Germline CDR1 and CDR2: KGHSH and LQKENI. This CDR3 is built from 14 residues. V gave up 5 bases and J gave up 2 bases, with 12 bases separating them. DNA for the CDR3: TGTGCCAGCTCAGTAACGGGGGAAAACTATGGCTACACCTTC. This codes for CASSVTGENYGYTF.

This chain uses TRBV28 with TRBJ2-6, with unresolved D. V shed 4 bases and J shed 4 bases, with 5 bases lying between them. CDR1 is MDHEN, CDR2 SYDVKM, per germline. The CDR3 extends over 13 amino acids. The CDR3 region is CASSSRGANVLTF. In nucleotides, the CDR3 is TGTGCCAGCAGTTCGAGAGGGGCCAACGTCCTGACTTTC.

The CDR3 reads CATKGAGGYEQYF. The CDR3 region has the DNA TGTGCCACCAAGGGGGCGGGAGGCTACGAGCAGTACTTC. J is TRBJ2-7 and V is TRBV6-6; maybe TRBD2 (8 bases). The V end lost 10 bases, the J end lost 3 bases, and 16 bases lay between the germline ends. Germline V gives CDR1 MNHNY, CDR2 SVGAGI (reference sequence). This CDR3 has 13 residues.

The chain's CDR3 is CASSPSGGTEAFF. The DNA for the CDR3 is TGTGCCAGTAGTCCGTCAGGGGGTACTGAAGCTTTCTTT. The chain links TRBV19 to TRBJ1-1; TRBD1 aligns across 7 bases. Trimming removed 5 bases from V and 5 bases from J; junction bases left unmatched: 5. The CDR3 loop spans 13 amino acids. The germline CDR1 and CDR2 sequences are LNHDA and SQIVND (reference sequence).